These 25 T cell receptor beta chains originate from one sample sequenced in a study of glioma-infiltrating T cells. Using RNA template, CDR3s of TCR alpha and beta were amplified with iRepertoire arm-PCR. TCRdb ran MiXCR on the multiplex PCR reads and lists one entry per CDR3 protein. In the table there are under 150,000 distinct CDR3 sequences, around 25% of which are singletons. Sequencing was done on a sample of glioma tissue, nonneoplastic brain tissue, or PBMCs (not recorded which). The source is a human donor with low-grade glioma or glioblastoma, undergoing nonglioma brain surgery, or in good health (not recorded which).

The chain's CDR3 is CSVDTGTGAVREQFF. CDR3 DNA: TGCAGCGTTGATACCGGGACAGGGGCTGTCAGGGAGCAGTTCTTC. The V call is TRBV29-1, the J call TRBJ2-1; 10 bases match TRBD1. J gave up 10 bases and V 3 bases, and 12 bases lay outside the gene matches. CDR1 and CDR2 from the germline V gene are SQVTM and ANQGSEA. CDR3 length equals 15 residues.

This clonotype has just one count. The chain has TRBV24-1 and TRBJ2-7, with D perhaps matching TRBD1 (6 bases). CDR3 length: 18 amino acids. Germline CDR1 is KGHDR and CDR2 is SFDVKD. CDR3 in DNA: TGTGCCATCAGTGATTGTTCGGACAGCGTAAATCCTTCCTACGAGCAGTACGTC. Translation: CAISDCSDSVNPSYEQYV.

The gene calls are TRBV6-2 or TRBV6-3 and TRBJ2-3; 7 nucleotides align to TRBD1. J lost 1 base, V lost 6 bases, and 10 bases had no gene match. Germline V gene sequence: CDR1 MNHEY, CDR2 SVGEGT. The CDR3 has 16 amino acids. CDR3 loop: CASRDGTEARTDTQYF. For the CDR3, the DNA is TGTGCCAGCAGGGACGGGACAGAGGCACGCACAGATACGCAGTATTTT.

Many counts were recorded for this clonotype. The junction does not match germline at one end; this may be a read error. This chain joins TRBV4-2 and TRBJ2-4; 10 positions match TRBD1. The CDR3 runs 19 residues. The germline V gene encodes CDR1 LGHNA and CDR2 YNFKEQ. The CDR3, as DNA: TGTGCCAGCAGCCAAGGGGATGACAGGGGGCGTCGGCCCAACAACATTCAGTACTTC. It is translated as CASSQGDDRGRRPNNIQYF.

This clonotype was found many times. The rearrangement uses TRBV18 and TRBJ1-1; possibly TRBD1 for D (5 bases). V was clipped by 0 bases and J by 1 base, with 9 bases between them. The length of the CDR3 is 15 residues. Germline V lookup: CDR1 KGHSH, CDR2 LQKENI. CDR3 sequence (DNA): TGTGCCAGCTCACCACCGGGGCAACCGAACACTGAAGCTTTCTTT. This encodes CASSPPGQPNTEAFF.

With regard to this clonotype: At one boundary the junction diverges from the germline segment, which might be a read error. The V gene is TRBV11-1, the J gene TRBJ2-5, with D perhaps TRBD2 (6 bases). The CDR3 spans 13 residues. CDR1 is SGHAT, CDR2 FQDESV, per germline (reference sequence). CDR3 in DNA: TGTGCCGGCAGCTTACGGGGGCAAGAGACCCAGTACTTC. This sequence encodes CAGSLRGQETQYF.

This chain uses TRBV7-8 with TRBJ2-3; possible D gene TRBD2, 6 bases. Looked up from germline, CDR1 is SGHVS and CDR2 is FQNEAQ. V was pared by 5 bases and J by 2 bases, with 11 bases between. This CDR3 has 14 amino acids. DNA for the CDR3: TGTGCCAGCAGCCCCGGGACTGTCACAGATACGCAGTATTTT. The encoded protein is CASSPGTVTDTQYF.

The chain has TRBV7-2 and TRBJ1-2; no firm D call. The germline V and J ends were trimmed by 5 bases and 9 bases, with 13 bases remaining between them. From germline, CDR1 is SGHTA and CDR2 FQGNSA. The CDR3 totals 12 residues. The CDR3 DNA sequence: TGTGCCAGCAGCGCCTTGCTAGCGAGCTACACCTTC. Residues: CASSALLASYTF.

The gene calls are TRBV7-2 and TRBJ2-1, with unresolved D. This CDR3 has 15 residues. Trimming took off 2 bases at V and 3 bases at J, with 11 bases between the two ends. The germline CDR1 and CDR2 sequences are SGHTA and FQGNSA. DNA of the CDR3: TGTGCCAGCAGCTTACCGGATAATGTCTACAATGAGCAGTTCTTC. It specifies CASSLPDNVYNEQFF.

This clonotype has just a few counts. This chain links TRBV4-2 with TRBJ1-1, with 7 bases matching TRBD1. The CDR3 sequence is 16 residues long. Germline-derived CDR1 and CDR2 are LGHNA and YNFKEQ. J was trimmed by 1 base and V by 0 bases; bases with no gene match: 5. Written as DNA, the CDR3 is TGTGCCAGCAGCCAAGAGAAGGGGGCCGCGAACACTGAAGCTTTCTTT. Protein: CASSQEKGAANTEAFF.

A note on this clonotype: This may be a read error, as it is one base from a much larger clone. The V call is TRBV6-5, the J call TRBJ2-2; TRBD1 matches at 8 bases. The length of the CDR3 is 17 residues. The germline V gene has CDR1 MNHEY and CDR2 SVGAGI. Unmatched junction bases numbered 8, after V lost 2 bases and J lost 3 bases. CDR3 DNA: TGTGCCAGCAGTTACGCTGGCAGGGGGCTGGACACCGGGGAGCTGTTTTTT. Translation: CASSYAGRGLDTGELFF.

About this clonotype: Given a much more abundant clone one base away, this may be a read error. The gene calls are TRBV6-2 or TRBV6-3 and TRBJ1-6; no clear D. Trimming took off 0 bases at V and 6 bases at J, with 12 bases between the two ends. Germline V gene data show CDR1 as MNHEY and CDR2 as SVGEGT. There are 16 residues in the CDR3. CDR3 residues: CASSYSNTVSNSPLHF. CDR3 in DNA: TGTGCCAGCAGTTACTCAAACACAGTGAGTAATTCACCCCTCCACTTT.

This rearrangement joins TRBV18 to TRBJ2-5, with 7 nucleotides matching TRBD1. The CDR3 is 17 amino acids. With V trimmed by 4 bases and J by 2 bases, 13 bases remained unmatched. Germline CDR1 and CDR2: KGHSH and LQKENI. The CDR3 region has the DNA TGTGCCAGCTCACAAGGACAGGAAGCTTGGGGGCAAGAGACCCAGTACTTC. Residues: CASSQGQEAWGQETQYF.

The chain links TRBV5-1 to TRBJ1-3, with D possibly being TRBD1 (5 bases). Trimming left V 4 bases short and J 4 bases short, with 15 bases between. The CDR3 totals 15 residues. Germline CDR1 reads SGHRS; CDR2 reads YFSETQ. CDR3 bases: TGCGCCAGCAGCCCGGGACCTGCGACCGGAAACACCATATATTTT. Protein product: CASSPGPATGNTIYF. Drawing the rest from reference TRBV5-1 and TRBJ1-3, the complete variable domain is KAGVTQTPRYLIKTRGQQVTLSCSPISGHRSVSWYQQTPGQGLQFLFEYFSETQRNKGNFPGRFSGRQFSNSRSEMNVSTLELGDSALYLCASSPGPATGNTIYFGEGSWLTVV.

Here the CDR3 DNA reads TGCGCCAGCAACATGGGGACTCGCACAGATACGCAGTATTTT. This gives the protein CASNMGTRTDTQYF. The V call is TRBV5-1, the J call TRBJ2-3, with a tentative D call TRBD2 (6 bases). V was pared by 6 bases and J by 1 base, with 12 bases between. The V gene's germline CDR1 is SGHRS and CDR2 YFSETQ. This CDR3 has 14 amino acids.

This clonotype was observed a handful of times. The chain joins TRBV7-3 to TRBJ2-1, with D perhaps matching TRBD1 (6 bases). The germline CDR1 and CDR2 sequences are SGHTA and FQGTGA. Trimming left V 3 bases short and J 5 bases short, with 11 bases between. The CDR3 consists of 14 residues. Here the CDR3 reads CASSFGTPNNEQFF. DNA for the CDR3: TGTGCCAGCAGCTTCGGGACACCGAACAATGAGCAGTTCTTC.

The CDR3 loop is CATSSLIAGGADTQYF. CDR3 in DNA: TGTGCCACCAGCAGCTTAATTGCAGGGGGCGCAGATACGCAGTATTTT. V gene TRBV15 combines with J gene TRBJ2-3; 8 nucleotides match TRBD1. This CDR3 contains 16 residues. Unmatched junction bases numbered 9, after V lost 3 bases and J lost 4 bases. Germline V lookup: CDR1 LNHNV, CDR2 YYDKDF (reference sequence). The full variable domain, in which reference TRBV15 and TRBJ2-3 provide the parts outside the CDR3, is DAMVIQNPRYQVTQFGKPVTLSCSQTLNHNVMYWYQQKSSQAPKLLFHYYDKDFNNEADTPDNFQSRRPNTSFCFLDIRSPGLGDTAMYLCATSSLIAGGADTQYFGPGTRLTVL.

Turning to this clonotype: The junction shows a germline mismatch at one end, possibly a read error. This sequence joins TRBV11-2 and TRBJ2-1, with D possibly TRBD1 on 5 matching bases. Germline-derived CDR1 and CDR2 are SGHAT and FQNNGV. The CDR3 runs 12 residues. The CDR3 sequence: CASSPTDNEQSF. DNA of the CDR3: TGTGCCAGCAGCCCGACAGACAATGAGCAGTCCTTC.

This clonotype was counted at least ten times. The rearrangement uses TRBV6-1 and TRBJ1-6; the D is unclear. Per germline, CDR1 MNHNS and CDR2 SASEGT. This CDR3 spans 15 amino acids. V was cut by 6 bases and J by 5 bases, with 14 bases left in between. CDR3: CASRADMAHNSPLHF. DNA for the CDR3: TGTGCCAGCAGGGCCGACATGGCACATAATTCACCCCTCCACTTT.

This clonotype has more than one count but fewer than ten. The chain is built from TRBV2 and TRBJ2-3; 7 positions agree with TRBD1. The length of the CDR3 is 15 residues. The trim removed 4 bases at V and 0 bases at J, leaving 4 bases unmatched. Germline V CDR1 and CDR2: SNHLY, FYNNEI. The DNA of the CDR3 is TGTGCCAGCAGTGCACAGGGGCTAAGCACAGATACGCAGTATTTT. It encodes CASSAQGLSTDTQYF.

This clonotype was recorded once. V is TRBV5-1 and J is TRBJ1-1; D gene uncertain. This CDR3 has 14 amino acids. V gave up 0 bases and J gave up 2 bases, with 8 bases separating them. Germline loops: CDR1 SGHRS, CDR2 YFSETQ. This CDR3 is CASSLAWPNTEAFF. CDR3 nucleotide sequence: TGCGCCAGCAGCTTGGCCTGGCCCAACACTGAAGCTTTCTTT.

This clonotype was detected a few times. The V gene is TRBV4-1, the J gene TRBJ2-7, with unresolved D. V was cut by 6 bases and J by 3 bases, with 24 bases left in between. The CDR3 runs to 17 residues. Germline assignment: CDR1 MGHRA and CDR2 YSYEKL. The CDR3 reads CASSDFLGPPIGYEQYV. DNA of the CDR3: TGCGCCAGCAGTGACTTTTTGGGCCCTCCAATTGGCTACGAGCAGTACGTC.

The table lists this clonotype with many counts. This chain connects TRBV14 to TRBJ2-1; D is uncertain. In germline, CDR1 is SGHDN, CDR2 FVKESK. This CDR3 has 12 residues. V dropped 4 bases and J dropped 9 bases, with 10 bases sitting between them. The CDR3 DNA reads TGTGCCAGCAGCCTCACGGGTGGTGAGCAGTTCTTC. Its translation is CASSLTGGEQFF.

Here the CDR3 DNA reads TGTGCCAGCTCACTGGGGAATAGCAATCAGCCCCAGCATTTT. It is translated as CASSLGNSNQPQHF. V and J are TRBV18 and TRBJ1-5; no firm D call. CDR1 KGHSH and CDR2 LQKENI come from the germline V gene. The CDR3 contains 14 residues. Deletions cut 4 bases from V and 0 bases from J, with 7 bases between.

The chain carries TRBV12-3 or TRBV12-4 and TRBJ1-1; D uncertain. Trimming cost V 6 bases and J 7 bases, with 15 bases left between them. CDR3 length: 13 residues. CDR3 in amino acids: CASSPSSHDEAFF. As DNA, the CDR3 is TGTGCCAGCAGCCCCAGCTCACATGATGAAGCTTTCTTT.